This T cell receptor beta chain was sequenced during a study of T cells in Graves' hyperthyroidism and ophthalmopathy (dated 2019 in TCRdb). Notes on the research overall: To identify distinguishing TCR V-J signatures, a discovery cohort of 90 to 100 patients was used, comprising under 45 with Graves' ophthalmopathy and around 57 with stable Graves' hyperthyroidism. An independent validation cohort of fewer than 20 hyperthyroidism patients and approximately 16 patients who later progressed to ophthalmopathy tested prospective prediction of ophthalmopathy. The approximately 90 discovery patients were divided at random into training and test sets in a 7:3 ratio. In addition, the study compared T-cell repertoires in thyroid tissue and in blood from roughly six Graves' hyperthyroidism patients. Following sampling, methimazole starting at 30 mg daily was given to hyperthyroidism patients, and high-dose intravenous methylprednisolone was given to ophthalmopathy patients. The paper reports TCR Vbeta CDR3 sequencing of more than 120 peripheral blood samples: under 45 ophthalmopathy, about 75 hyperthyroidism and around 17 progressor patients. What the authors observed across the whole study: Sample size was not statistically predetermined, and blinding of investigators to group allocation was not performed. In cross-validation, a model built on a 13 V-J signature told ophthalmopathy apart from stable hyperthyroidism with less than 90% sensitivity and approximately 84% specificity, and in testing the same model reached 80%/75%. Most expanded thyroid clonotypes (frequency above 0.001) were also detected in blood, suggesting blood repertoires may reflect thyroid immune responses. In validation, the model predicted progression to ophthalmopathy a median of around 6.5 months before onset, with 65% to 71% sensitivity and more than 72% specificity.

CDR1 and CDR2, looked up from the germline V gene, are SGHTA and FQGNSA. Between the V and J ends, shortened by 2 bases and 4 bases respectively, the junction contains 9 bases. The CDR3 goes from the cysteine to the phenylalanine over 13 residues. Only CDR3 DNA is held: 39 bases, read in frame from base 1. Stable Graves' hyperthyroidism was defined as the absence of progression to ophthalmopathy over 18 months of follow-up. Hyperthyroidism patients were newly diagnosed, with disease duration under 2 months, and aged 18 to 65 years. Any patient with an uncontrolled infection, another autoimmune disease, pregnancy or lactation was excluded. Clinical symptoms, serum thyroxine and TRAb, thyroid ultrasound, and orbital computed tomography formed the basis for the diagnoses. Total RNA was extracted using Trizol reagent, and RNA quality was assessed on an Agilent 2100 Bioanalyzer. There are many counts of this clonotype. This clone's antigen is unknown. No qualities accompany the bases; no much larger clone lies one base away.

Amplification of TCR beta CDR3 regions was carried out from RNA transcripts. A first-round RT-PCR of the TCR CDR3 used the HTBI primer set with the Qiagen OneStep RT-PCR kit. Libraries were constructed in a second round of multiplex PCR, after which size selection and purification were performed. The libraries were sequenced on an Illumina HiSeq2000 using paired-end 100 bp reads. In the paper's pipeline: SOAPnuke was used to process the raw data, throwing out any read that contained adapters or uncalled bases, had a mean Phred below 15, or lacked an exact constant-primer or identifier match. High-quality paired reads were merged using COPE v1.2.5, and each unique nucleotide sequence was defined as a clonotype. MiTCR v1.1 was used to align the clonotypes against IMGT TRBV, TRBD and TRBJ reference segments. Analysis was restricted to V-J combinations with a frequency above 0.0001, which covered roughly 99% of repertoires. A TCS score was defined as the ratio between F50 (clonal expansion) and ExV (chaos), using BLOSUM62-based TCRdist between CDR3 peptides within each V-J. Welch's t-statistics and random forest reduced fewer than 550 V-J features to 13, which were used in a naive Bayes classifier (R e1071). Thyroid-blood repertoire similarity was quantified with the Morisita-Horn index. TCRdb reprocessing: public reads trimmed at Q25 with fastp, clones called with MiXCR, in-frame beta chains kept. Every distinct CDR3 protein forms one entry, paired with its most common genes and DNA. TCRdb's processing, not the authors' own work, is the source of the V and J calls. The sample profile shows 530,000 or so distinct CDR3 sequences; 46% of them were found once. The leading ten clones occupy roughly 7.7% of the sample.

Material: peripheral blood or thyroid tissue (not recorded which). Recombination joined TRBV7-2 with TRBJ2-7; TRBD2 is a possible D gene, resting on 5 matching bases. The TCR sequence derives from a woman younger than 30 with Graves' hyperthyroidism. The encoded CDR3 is CASSLRRRYEQYF. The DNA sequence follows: TGTGCCAGCAGCTTACGCCGGAGGTACGAGCAGTACTTC. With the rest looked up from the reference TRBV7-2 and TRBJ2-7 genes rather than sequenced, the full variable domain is GAGVSQSPSNKVTEKGKDVELRCDPISGHTALYWYRQSLGQGLEFLIYFQGNSAPDKSGLPSDRFSAERTGGSVSTLTIQRTQQEDSAVYLCASSLRRRYEQYFGPGTRLTVT.